The 11 T cell receptor beta chains listed next were all sequenced from one sample in a study of PD-1 blockade in classical Hodgkin lymphoma. No patient escaped relapse after autologous stem cell transplantation, and brentuximab vedotin exposure varied. Sequencing was performed with immunoSEQ multiplex PCR; in TCRdb, only in-frame clones are kept and a portion is missing. The sample yields about 98,000 clones, roughly 76% seen once. Sequencing used peripheral blood mononuclear cells (PBMCs), obtained before the second cycle of nivolumab. The receptors here all came from a human donor with classical Hodgkin lymphoma.

This clone was counted only a few times. This chain joins TRBV29-1 and TRBJ2-2, with unresolved D. CDR1 is SQVTM and CDR2 is ANQGSEA in the germline V gene. Between the trimmed V and J ends, which lost 4 bases and 8 bases, there was a span of 14 bases. This CDR3 is 13 amino acids long. The CDR3 region is CSVADPSVGELFF. CDR3 in DNA: TGCAGCGTTGCGGACCCTTCTGTGGGGGAGCTGTTTTTT.

The genes are TRBV29-1 and TRBJ2-2, with a possible D match to TRBD1 (6 bases). The ends were cut back, 6 bases at V and 6 bases at J, with 20 bases in the middle. The CDR3 contains 15 residues. The germline V gene has CDR1 SQVTM and CDR2 ANQGSEA. CDR3 loop: CSVGVGQSHAGELFF. The CDR3 nucleotides are TGCAGCGTGGGTGTGGGACAATCCCACGCCGGGGAGCTGTTTTTT.

This clone was counted ten times or more. The rearrangement uses TRBV6-1 and TRBJ1-5, with a possible D match to TRBD1 (5 bases). Trimming shortened V by 4 bases and J by 6 bases, and 13 bases separated the two germline ends. This CDR3 has 14 amino acids. Germline-derived CDR1 and CDR2 are MNHNS and SASEGT. The CDR3 spells CASSVTNQGQPQHF. Here the CDR3 DNA reads TGTGCCAGCAGTGTAACAAATCAGGGTCAGCCCCAGCATTTT.

The table lists this clone with a count of one. The rearrangement links TRBV21-1 to TRBJ1-3; the table's D call TRBD1 went unverified against the DNA. TRBV21-1 represents a pseudogene. There are 17 residues in the CDR3. The chain's CDR3 is CASSKRLQGRSGNTIYF. The CDR3 DNA follows: TGTGCCAGCAGCAAAAGGTTGCAGGGCCGCTCTGGAAACACCATATATTTT.

This clone was seen only a few times. The gene calls are TRBV9 and TRBJ1-3; D gene unclear. The CDR3 totals 18 residues. The V end lost 4 bases, the J end lost 0 bases, and 20 bases lay between the germline ends. Germline V lookup: CDR1 SGDLS, CDR2 YYNGEE. The CDR3 here is CASSPELLGTFSGNTIYF. In nucleotides, the CDR3 is TGTGCCAGCAGCCCAGAACTTCTGGGCACCTTCTCTGGAAACACCATATATTTT.

The rearrangement joins TRBV11-3 to TRBJ1-1; TRBD1 matches 8 bases. Germline V gene lookup returns CDR1 SGHNT and CDR2 YENEEA. Unmatched junction bases numbered 7, after V lost 4 bases and J lost 6 bases. This CDR3 is 14 amino acids long. Here the CDR3 DNA reads TGTGCCAGCAGCTCAAAGGGGACAGGCTCTGAAGCTTTCTTT. It yields the protein CASSSKGTGSEAFF. Using reference TRBV11-3 and TRBJ1-1 for the parts outside the CDR3, the full variable domain is EAGVVQSPRYKIIEKKQPVAFWCNPISGHNTLYWYLQNLGQGPELLIRYENEEAVDDSQLPKDRFSAERLKGVDSTLKIQPAELGDSAVYLCASSSKGTGSEAFFGQGTRLTVV.

This rearrangement joins TRBV10-3 to TRBJ2-1; tentative D call: TRBD2 (5 bases). The CDR3 is 16 residues long. V lost 2 bases and J lost 0, with 11 bases in between. Per germline, CDR1 ENHRY and CDR2 SYGVKD. The CDR3 sequence: CAISEPHGSSYNEQFF. CDR3 nucleotides: TGTGCCATCAGTGAGCCGCATGGGAGCTCCTACAATGAGCAGTTCTTC.

Only one count was recorded for this clone. The chain carries TRBV5-1 and TRBJ2-5, with 14 bases aligning to TRBD2. CDR1 and CDR2 (germline): SGHRS, YFSETQ. CDR3 length: 14 residues. J was trimmed by 3 bases and V by 6 bases; bases with no gene match: 1. CDR3 nucleotides: TGCGCCAGCAAGGGACTAGCGGGAGAAGAGACCCAGTACTTC. This translates into CASKGLAGEETQYF. Using reference TRBV5-1 and TRBJ2-5 for the parts outside the CDR3, the full variable domain is KAGVTQTPRYLIKTRGQQVTLSCSPISGHRSVSWYQQTPGQGLQFLFEYFSETQRNKGNFPGRFSGRQFSNSRSEMNVSTLELGDSALYLCASKGLAGEETQYFGPGTRLLVL.

This clone was detected only a few times. The CDR3 here is CASSYSSEQGANGYTF. DNA for the CDR3: TGTGCCAGCAGTTACTCGTCCGAACAGGGGGCTAATGGCTACACCTTC. The V and J genes are TRBV6-6 and TRBJ1-2; 9 bases line up with TRBD1. With 0 bases clipped from V and 6 bases from J, the junction kept 8 bases outside the gene matches. Germline V gene lookup returns CDR1 MNHNY and CDR2 SVGAGI (reference sequence). The CDR3 runs 16 residues.

V gene TRBV7-9 combines with J gene TRBJ2-5, with 9 bases identical to TRBD1. Losses at the gene ends were 5 bases for V and 2 bases for J; bases not matched to a gene: 6. Germline-derived CDR1 and CDR2 are SEHNR and FQNEAQ (reference sequence). The CDR3 loop spans 15 amino acids. This chain's CDR3 is CASSGGTGRQETQYF. CDR3 DNA sequence: TGTGCCAGCAGCGGAGGGACAGGGAGGCAAGAGACCCAGTACTTC.

The chain couples TRBV27 to TRBJ2-1; 9 bases match TRBD1. The germline CDR1 and CDR2 sequences are MNHEY and SMNVEV (reference sequence). The V segment lost 6 bases and the J segment 0 bases; nucleotides outside the gene matches: 6. This CDR3 is built from 16 residues. CDR3 in amino acids: CASRRLDRGSYNEQFF. Here the CDR3 DNA reads TGTGCCAGCAGACGACTGGACAGGGGCTCCTACAATGAGCAGTTCTTC.